The 13 T cell receptor beta chains in this list originate from one sample, sequenced in a study of blood T cell repertoires in COVID-19 (dated by TCRdb to 2018 to 2020). Library construction relied on the immunoSEQ multiplex PCR assay. TCRdb carries this immuneACCESS record with in-frame sequences only. Its versions omit some clonotypes, under half of them owing to an unresolved V gene in the studies checked, with the rest unexplained. Recorded for this sample are some 110,000 clones; around 90% of them occurred a single time. 5.5% to 7% of the sample is in the top ten clones. The sequenced material came from peripheral blood. The receptors were gathered from a human donor in a cohort sampled during active COVID-19.

This clone appeared once. The rearrangement joins TRBV19 to TRBJ1-6, with D uncertain. Germline V lookup: CDR1 LNHDA, CDR2 SQIVND (reference sequence). This CDR3 has 14 residues. V lost 3 bases, J lost 10 bases, and 13 bases lay in between. The CDR3 DNA sequence: TGTGCCAGTAGTATTGGCCTTAAATGGTCACCCCTCCACTTT. This gives the protein CASSIGLKWSPLHF. The full variable domain, in which reference TRBV19 and TRBJ1-6 provide the parts outside the CDR3, is DGGITQSPKYLFRKEGQNVTLSCEQNLNHDAMYWYRQDPGQGLRLIYYSQIVNDFQKGDIAEGYSVSREKKESFPLTVTSAQKNPTAFYLCASSIGLKWSPLHFGNGTRLTVT.

V and J are TRBV19 and TRBJ2-3, with TRBD2 matching 8 bases. Germline V lookup: CDR1 LNHDA, CDR2 SQIVND (reference sequence). Trimming cost V 0 bases and J 5 bases; bases outside gene matches: 4. This CDR3 region has 15 residues. As DNA, the CDR3 is TGTGCCAGTAGTATAGACGGGGGGGCCGGAGATACGCAGTATTTT. Its translation is CASSIDGGAGDTQYF.

This chain links TRBV6-2 or TRBV6-3 with TRBJ1-1; D not certain. Germline loops: CDR1 MNHEY, CDR2 SVGEGT. The CDR3 is 13 amino acids. V dropped 2 bases and J dropped 6 bases, with 10 bases sitting between them. The CDR3 nucleotides are TGTGCCAGCAGTTACCTGGGCCTACCTGAAGCTTTCTTT. Translating gives CASSYLGLPEAFF.

CDR3 nucleotides: TGTGCCACCAGCAGATCCGGACAGGGCCACTATGGCTACACCTTC. Protein product: CATSRSGQGHYGYTF. This rearrangement joins TRBV15 to TRBJ1-2, with 8 bases lining up with TRBD1. V gave up 2 bases and J gave up 3 bases; unmatched junction bases: 5. Germline values: CDR1 LNHNV, CDR2 YYDKDF (reference sequence). The CDR3 is 15 residues long.

The rearrangement uses TRBV29-1 and TRBJ2-1, with a weak D call TRBD2 (5 bases). The CDR3 runs to 11 residues. V lost 4 bases and J lost 7, with 8 bases in between. Germline assignment: CDR1 SQVTM and CDR2 ANQGSEA. As DNA, the CDR3 is TGCAGCGTTGGGAGGAATAATGAGCAGTTCTTC. It translates to CSVGRNNEQFF.

V gene TRBV7-8 combines with J gene TRBJ1-6, with D uncertain. V lost 1 base to trimming and J lost 6 bases, with 10 bases between them. Germline values: CDR1 SGHVS, CDR2 FQNEAQ. The CDR3 extends over 15 amino acids. This chain's CDR3 is CASSLGLNLNSPLHF. For the CDR3, the DNA is TGTGCCAGCAGCTTAGGCCTAAACCTTAATTCACCCCTCCACTTT. The entire variable domain, with the rest obtained from reference TRBV7-8 and TRBJ1-6, is as follows: GAGVSQSPRYKVAKRGQDVALRCDPISGHVSLFWYQQALGQGPEFLTYFQNEAQLDKSGLPSDRFFAERPEGSVSTLKIQRTQQEDSAVYLCASSLGLNLNSPLHFGNGTRLTVT.

Comment on this clone: Within the sample, other DNA sequences also encode this same CDR3. The rearrangement uses TRBV11-2 and TRBJ1-6; D perhaps matches TRBD1 (5 bases). V was trimmed by 1 base and J by 1 base, leaving 8 bases between them. Germline V gives CDR1 SGHAT, CDR2 FQNNGV. The length of the CDR3 is 16 residues. DNA for the CDR3: TGTGCCAGCAGCTTAGGGGGGGGTTCCTATAATTCACCCCTCCACTTT. It translates to CASSLGGGSYNSPLHF. Filled out from reference TRBV11-2 and TRBJ1-6, the complete variable domain reads EAGVAQSPRYKIIEKRQSVAFWCNPISGHATLYWYQQILGQGPKLLIQFQNNGVVDDSQLPKDRFSAERLKGVDSTLKIQPAKLEDSAVYLCASSLGGGSYNSPLHFGNGTRLTVT.

The count of this clone is one. This chain uses TRBV2 with TRBJ1-5; the D is unclear. Per the germline V gene, CDR1 is SNHLY and CDR2 is FYNNEI. Trimming stripped 6 bases from V and 3 bases from J, with 9 bases between. This CDR3 is built from 13 residues. CDR3 sequence: CASREGLNQPQHF. CDR3 DNA: TGTGCCAGCAGGGAGGGCCTCAATCAGCCCCAGCATTTT.

The V and J genes are TRBV7-2 and TRBJ2-1, with 15 bases lining up with TRBD2. CDR3 size: 15 residues. The ends lost 5 bases at V and 8 bases at J; junction bases unmatched: 4. Germline values: CDR1 SGHTA, CDR2 FQGNSA. Here the CDR3 DNA reads TGTGCCAGCAGCAATGGACTAGCGGGGGGGTATGAGCAGTTCTTC. Its protein is CASSNGLAGGYEQFF.

The V gene is TRBV11-3, the J gene TRBJ2-1, with D tentatively TRBD1 (5 bases). The V gene lost 2 bases and the J gene lost 4 bases, with 12 bases spanning the gap. Germline V gene data show CDR1 as SGHNT and CDR2 as YENEEA. The CDR3 contains 15 residues. The CDR3 here is CASSLQGSRYNEQFF. CDR3 DNA sequence: TGTGCCAGCAGCTTACAGGGATCGCGTTACAATGAGCAGTTCTTC.

In nucleotides, the CDR3 is TGCGCCAGCAGCCAAGATAGTAGGGGCCGACATTCTGGGGCCAACGTCCTGACTTTC. Its translation: CASSQDSRGRHSGANVLTF. The genes are TRBV4-3 and TRBJ2-6; tentative D call: TRBD1 (5 bases). From germline, CDR1 is LGHNA and CDR2 YSLEER. The CDR3 length is 19 residues. V was shortened by 0 bases and J by 1 base, with 16 bases between the two germline ends.

J is TRBJ2-7 and V is TRBV6-5, with 9 bases that match TRBD1. Germline assignment: CDR1 MNHEY and CDR2 SVGAGI. The CDR3 totals 14 residues. Unmatched junction bases numbered 9, after V lost 6 bases and J lost 6 bases. The CDR3: CASRGQGSSSEQYF. DNA for the CDR3: TGTGCCAGCAGAGGACAGGGGAGTTCTAGCGAGCAGTACTTC.

The V and J genes are TRBV6-5 and TRBJ2-7; D unclear. The CDR3 is 13 amino acids. Trimming removed 4 bases at V and 2 bases at J, with 9 bases between. CDR1 and CDR2 from the germline V gene are MNHEY and SVGAGI. The DNA for the CDR3 is TGTGCCAGCAGTTCAAGCATGACCTACGAGCAGTACTTC. It translates to CASSSSMTYEQYF.